The 16 T cell receptor beta chains in this list originate from one sample, sequenced in a study of T-cell reconstitution after alpha-beta-depleted transplantation in children. Library preparation (for TCRbeta) was performed with unique molecular identifiers. TCRdb redid the calling of the PCR reads with MiXCR, one entry per CDR3 protein. The sample carries 330,000 or so distinct CDR3 sequences, 10% recorded once. The sequencing used PBMCs from the stem cell graft donor, collected from the stem cell graft. Receptors were obtained from a human donor who donated a stem cell graft to a child with acute lymphoblastic leukemia.

This clonotype appeared a few times. The chain links TRBV5-4 to TRBJ1-2; no clear D. Trimming removed 5 bases from V and 4 bases from J, with 6 bases in between. Per germline, CDR1 SGHNT and CDR2 YYREEE (reference sequence). The CDR3 sequence is 11 residues long. The CDR3 sequence: CASRAVYGYTF. The CDR3 nucleotides are TGTGCCAGCAGGGCTGTCTATGGCTACACCTTC.

The chain employs TRBV7-2 and TRBJ2-3, with D possibly being TRBD1 (6 bases). Germline CDR1 SGHTA, CDR2 FQGNSA. V was clipped by 5 bases and J by 2 bases, with 17 bases between them. The CDR3 spans 16 residues. The CDR3 DNA follows: TGTGCCAGCAGCACCCCTAGGACAGATTCCACAGATACGCAGTATTTT. It encodes CASSTPRTDSTDTQYF.

This clonotype was seen more than once but under ten times. The chain joins TRBV7-9 to TRBJ2-7, with 7 nucleotides matching TRBD1. Trimming at V came to 4 bases and at J to 5 bases, leaving 8 bases not matched to a gene. Germline CDR1 SEHNR, CDR2 FQNEAQ (reference sequence). This CDR3 is 14 amino acids long. The CDR3 loop reads CASSSDRLGNEQYF. The CDR3 bases are TGTGCCAGCAGCTCGGACAGGTTGGGGAACGAGCAGTACTTC.

In its sample, this clonotype was seen many times. The chain employs TRBV5-1 and TRBJ1-2; no clear D gene. The germline V and J ends were trimmed by 0 bases and 5 bases, with 11 bases remaining between them. The germline gives CDR1 SGHRS, CDR2 YFSETQ. The CDR3 is made up of 14 amino acids. CDR3 bases: TGCGCCAGCAGCTTGGAGGCGGCACAATATGGCTACACCTTC. Its translation: CASSLEAAQYGYTF.

In its sample, this clonotype was seen many times. V usage is TRBV12-3 or TRBV12-4 and J usage is TRBJ1-2; the D gene is possibly TRBD1 (5 bases). With 3 bases removed from V and 4 bases from J, the gap between germline ends came to 9 bases. The CDR3 has 13 amino acids. The CDR3: CASSFGAGYGYTF. As DNA, the CDR3 is TGTGCCAGCAGTTTCGGGGCAGGCTATGGCTACACCTTC.

The rearrangement joins TRBV29-1 to TRBJ2-4; the D gene is possibly TRBD2 (5 bases). Trimming stripped 0 bases from V and 6 bases from J, with 18 bases between. There are 16 residues in the CDR3. Germline CDR1 is SQVTM and CDR2 is ANQGSEA. The CDR3 loop reads CSVEDSGRTLGNIQYF. The CDR3 DNA sequence: TGCAGCGTTGAAGATTCGGGAAGGACCCTGGGAAACATTCAGTACTTC.

In the case of this clonotype: A junction boundary mismatches the germline segment, possibly from a read error. V gene TRBV7-7 combines with J gene TRBJ2-5; the D gene is possibly TRBD1 (6 bases). Germline V gene lookup returns CDR1 SSHAT and CDR2 FNYEAQ (reference sequence). The CDR3 length is 14 residues. DNA for the CDR3: TGTGCTAGCAGCTTAGCAGGCCGAGGGGGGACCCAGTACTTC. Amino acids: CASSLAGRGGTQYF. The full variable domain, its missing parts supplied by reference TRBV7-7 and TRBJ2-5, is GAGVSQSPRYKVTKRGQDVTLRCDPISSHATLYWYQQALGQGPEFLTYFNYEAQPDKSGLPSDRFSAERPEGSISTLTIQRTEQRDSAMYRCASSLAGRGGTQYFGPGTRLLVL.

This clonotype was detected a few times. This chain links TRBV7-2 with TRBJ1-4, with D unresolved. The CDR3 spans 16 residues. The V end lost 1 base, the J end lost 7 bases, and 16 bases lay between the germline ends. CDR1 is SGHTA, CDR2 FQGNSA, per germline. DNA of the CDR3: TGTGCCAGCAGCTTAGATAAGAGAAGCCCGGGTGAAAAACTGTTTTTT. Translation: CASSLDKRSPGEKLFF.

J is TRBJ2-2 and V is TRBV7-6; 8 bases fit TRBD2. V trimming: 1 base; J trimming: 7 bases; junction bases outside the gene matches: 8. The length of the CDR3 is 16 residues. Germline V lookup: CDR1 SGHVS, CDR2 FNYEAQ. The CDR3 nucleotides are TGTGCCAGCAGCTTAGATCAAGCGGGAGTAATCGGGGAGCTGTTTTTT. Encoded protein: CASSLDQAGVIGELFF. Variable domain in full (rest from reference TRBV7-6 and TRBJ2-2): GAGVSQSPRYKVTKRGQDVALRCDPISGHVSLYWYRQALGQGPEFLTYFNYEAQQDKSGLPNDRFSAERPEGSISTLTIQRTEQRDSAMYRCASSLDQAGVIGELFFGEGSRLTVL.

This clonotype was observed a few times. This rearrangement joins TRBV7-8 to TRBJ2-2; 14 bases align to TRBD2. Germline V lookup: CDR1 SGHVS, CDR2 FQNEAQ. The V and J ends lost 4 bases and 4 bases, in that order; junction bases with no gene match: 11. This CDR3 comprises 19 residues. Here the CDR3 DNA reads TGTGCCAGCAGCTCCATAGGGACTAGCGGGAGAAGAGGCACCGGGGAGCTGTTTTTT. Translating it yields CASSSIGTSGRRGTGELFF.

The V call is TRBV12-3 or TRBV12-4, the J call TRBJ2-7, with TRBD2 identical over 7 bases. The CDR3 has 16 residues. V dropped 5 bases and J dropped 0; count of bases not matched to a gene: 10. The CDR3 DNA reads TGTGCCAGCAGTGCTACTAGCGCGCACTCCTCCTACGAGCAGTACTTC. Translating gives CASSATSAHSSYEQYF.

The gene calls are TRBV5-1 and TRBJ2-7; 14 positions agree with TRBD2. The J segment lost 3 bases and the V segment lost 1 base, leaving 12 bases of the junction unmatched. Germline CDR1 SGHRS, CDR2 YFSETQ. The CDR3 consists of 19 residues. In nucleotides, the CDR3 is TGCGCCAGCAGCTTGCCCGGGACTAGCGGGAGAAGAGTCCGCTACGAGCAGTACTTC. Protein: CASSLPGTSGRRVRYEQYF.

The chain employs TRBV11-1 and TRBJ1-5, with 7 positions matching TRBD1. The CDR3 runs to 13 residues. Germline CDR1 SGHAT, CDR2 FQDESV (reference sequence). V gave up 4 bases and J gave up 9 bases; unmatched junction bases: 6. The CDR3, as DNA: TGTGCCAGCAGCTCGGGACAGCTTTTGCCCCAGCATTTT. Amino acids: CASSSGQLLPQHF.

The chain's CDR3 is CASSLRQGPNQPQHF. The CDR3, as DNA: TGTGCCAGCAGCTTACGACAAGGGCCTAATCAGCCCCAGCATTTT. V and J are TRBV7-2 and TRBJ1-5; no definite D call. V lost 2 bases to trimming and J lost 4 bases, with 12 bases between them. From germline, CDR1 is SGHTA and CDR2 FQGNSA. The CDR3 has 15 amino acids. The whole variable domain, filled in from reference TRBV7-2 and TRBJ1-5, reads GAGVSQSPSNKVTEKGKDVELRCDPISGHTALYWYRQSLGQGLEFLIYFQGNSAPDKSGLPSDRFSAERTGGSVSTLTIQRTQQEDSAVYLCASSLRQGPNQPQHFGDGTRLSIL.

This clonotype was observed a handful of times. The chain joins TRBV5-1 to TRBJ2-4; tentatively, D is TRBD1 or TRBD2 (6 bases each). V lost 9 bases to trimming and J lost 10 bases, with 26 bases between them. The germline V gene encodes CDR1 SGHRS and CDR2 YFSETQ. The CDR3 is made up of 15 amino acids. CDR3 sequence: CATLPTGARGGIQYF. CDR3 nucleotides: TGCGCCACCCTGCCAACTGGAGCCCGAGGGGGGATTCAGTACTTC.

The chain carries TRBV12-3 or TRBV12-4 and TRBJ2-3, with a weak D call TRBD2 (7 bases). V shed 7 bases and J shed 11 bases, with 25 bases lying between them. This CDR3 has 15 amino acids. CDR3 nucleotide sequence: TGTGCCAGCACCCTAGGGGGGGCGGGGTTGGGCTGGCAGTATTTT. Its translation: CASTLGGAGLGWQYF.